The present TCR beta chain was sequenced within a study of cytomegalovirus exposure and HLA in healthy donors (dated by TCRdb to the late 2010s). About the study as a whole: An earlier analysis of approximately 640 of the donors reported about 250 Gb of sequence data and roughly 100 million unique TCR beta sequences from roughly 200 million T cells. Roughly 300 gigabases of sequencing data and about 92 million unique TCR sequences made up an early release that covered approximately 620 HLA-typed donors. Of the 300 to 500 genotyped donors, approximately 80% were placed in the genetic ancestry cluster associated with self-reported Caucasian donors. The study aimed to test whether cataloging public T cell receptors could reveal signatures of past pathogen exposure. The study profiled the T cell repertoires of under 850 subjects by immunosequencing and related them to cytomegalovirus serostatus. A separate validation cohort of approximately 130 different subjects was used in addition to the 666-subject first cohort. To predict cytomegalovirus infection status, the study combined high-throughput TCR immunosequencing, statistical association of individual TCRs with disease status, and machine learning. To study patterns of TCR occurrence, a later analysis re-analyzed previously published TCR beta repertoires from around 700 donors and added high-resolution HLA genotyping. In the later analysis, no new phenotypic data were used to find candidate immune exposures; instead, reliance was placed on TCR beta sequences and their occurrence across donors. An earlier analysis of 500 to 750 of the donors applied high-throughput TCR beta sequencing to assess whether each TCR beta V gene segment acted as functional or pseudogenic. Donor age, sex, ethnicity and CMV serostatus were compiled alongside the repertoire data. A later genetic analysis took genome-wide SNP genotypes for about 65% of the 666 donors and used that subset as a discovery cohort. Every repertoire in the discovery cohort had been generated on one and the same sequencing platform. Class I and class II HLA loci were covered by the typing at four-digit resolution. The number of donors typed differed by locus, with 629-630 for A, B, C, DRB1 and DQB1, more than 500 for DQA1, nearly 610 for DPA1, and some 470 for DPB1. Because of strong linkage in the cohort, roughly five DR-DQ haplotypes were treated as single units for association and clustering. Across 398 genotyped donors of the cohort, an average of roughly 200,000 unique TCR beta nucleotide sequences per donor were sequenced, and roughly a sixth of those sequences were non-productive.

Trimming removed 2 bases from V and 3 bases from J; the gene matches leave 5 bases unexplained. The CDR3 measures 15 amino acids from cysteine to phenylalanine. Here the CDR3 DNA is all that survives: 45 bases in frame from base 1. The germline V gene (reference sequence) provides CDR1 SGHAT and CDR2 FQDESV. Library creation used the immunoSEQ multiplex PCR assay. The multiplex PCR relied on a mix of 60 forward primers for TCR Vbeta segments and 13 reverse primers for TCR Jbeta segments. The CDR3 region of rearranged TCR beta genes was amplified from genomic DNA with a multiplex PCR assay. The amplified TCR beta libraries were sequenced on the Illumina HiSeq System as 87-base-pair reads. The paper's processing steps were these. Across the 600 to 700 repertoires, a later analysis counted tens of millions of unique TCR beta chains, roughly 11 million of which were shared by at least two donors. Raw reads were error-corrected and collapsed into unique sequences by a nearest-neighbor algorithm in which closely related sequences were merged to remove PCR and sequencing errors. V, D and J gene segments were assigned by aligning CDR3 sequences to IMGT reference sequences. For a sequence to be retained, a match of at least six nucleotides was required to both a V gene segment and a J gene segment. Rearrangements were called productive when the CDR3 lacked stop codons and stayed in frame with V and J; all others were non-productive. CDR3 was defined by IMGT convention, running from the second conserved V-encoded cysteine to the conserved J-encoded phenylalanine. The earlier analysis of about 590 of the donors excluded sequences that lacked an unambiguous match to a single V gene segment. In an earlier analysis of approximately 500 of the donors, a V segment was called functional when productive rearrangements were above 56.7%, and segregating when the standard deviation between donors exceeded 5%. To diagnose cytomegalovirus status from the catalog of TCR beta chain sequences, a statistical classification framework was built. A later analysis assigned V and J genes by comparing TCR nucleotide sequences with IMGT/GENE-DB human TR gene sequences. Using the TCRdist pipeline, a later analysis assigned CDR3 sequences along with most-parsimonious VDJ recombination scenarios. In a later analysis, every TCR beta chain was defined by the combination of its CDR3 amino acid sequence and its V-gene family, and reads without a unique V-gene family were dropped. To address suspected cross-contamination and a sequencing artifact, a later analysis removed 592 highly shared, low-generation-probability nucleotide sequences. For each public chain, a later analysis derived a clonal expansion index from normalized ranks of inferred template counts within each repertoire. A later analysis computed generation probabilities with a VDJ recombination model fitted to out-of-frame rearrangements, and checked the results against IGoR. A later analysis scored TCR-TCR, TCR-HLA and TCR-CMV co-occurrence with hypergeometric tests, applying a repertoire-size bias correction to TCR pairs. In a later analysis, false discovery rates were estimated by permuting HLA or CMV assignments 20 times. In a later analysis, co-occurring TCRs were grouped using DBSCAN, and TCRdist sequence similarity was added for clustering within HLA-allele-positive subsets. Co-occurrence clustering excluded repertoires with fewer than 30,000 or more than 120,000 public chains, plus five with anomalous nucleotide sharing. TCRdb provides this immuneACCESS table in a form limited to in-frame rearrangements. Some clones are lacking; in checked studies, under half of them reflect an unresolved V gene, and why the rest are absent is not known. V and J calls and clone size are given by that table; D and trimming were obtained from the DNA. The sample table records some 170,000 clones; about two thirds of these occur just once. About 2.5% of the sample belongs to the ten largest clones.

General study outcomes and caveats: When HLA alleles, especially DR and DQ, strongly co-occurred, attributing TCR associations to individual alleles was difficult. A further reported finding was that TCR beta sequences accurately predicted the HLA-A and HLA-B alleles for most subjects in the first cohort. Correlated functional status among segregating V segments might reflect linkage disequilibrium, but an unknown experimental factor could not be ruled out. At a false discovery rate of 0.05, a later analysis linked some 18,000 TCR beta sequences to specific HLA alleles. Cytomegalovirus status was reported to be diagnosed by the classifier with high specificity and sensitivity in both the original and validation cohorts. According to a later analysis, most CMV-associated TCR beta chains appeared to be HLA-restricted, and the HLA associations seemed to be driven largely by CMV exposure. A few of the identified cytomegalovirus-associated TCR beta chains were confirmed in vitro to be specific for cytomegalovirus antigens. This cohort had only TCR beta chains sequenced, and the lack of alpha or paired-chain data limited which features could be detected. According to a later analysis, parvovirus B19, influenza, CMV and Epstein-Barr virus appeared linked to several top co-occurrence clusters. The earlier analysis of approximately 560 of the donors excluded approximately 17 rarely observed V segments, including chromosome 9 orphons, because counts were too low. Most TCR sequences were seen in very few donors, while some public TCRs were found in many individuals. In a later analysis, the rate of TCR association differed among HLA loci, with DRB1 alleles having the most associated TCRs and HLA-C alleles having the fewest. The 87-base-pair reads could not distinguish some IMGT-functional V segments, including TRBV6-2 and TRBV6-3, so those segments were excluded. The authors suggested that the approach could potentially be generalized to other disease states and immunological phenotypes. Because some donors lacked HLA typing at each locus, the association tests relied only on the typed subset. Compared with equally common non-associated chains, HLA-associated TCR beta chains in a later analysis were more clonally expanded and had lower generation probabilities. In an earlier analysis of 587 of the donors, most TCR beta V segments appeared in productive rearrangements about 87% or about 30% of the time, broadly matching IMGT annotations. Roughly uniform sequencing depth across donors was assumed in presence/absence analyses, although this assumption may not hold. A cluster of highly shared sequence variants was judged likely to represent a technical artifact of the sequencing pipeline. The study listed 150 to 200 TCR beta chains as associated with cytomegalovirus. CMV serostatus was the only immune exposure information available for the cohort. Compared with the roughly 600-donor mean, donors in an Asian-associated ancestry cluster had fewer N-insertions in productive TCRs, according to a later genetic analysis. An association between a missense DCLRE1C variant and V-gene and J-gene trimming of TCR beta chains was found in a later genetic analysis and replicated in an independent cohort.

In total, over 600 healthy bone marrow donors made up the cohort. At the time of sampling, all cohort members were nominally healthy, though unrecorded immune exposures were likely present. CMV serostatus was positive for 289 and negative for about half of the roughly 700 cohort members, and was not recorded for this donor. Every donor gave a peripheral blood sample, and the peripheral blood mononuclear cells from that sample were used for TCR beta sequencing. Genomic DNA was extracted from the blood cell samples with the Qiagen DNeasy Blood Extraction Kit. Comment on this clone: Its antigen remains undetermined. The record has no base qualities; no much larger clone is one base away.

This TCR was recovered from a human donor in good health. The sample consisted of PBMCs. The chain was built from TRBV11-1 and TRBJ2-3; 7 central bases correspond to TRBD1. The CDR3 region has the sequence CASSLSTGVTDTQYF. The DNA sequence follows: TGTGCCAGCAGCTTAAGCACAGGGGTGACAGATACGCAGTATTTT.